Sequencing of this T cell receptor beta chain was carried out in a study of T cell responses to AZD1222 COVID-19 vaccine. J lost 6 bases, V lost 4 bases, and 18 bases had no gene match. Germline V gene sequence: CDR1 KGHSH, CDR2 LQKENI. The CDR3 covers 18 residues. Assay: immunoSEQ multiplex PCR; the TCRdb copy retains only in-frame clones and omits some. The table includes over 65,000 clones, around four fifths detected once. The chain has TRBV18 and TRBJ2-7, with 10 nucleotides matching TRBD2. This receptor was obtained from an adult in good health. Sequencing was performed on peripheral blood, taken on day 0 of AZD1222 vaccination. The DNA of the CDR3 is TGTGCCAGCTCACGATGGACAGGCCCGAGCGGGAGGGGGCGCGAGCAGTACTTC. It codes for CASSRWTGPSGRGREQYF.